Listed below are T cell receptor beta chains from one sample, sequenced in a study of cytomegalovirus exposure and HLA in healthy donors. This table comes from immunoSEQ multiplex PCR, and its TCRdb copy is limited to in-frame clones, with some not included. The sample consists of roughly 130,000 clones, around 73% of them appearing once. Source material: PBMCs. The receptor set was obtained from a human donor in good health. The CDR3 runs from the conserved cysteine through the conserved F or W. A D gene is named only where the DNA matches it firmly. A clone size is listed for some rows: how often the clone was seen (once, few, many), or a class if it is expanded.

J gene | D gene | clone size | V gene | CDR3 protein | CDR3 DNA
TRBJ2-1 | NA | NA | TRBV7-3 | CASSLGGHEQFF | TGTGCCAGCAGCTTAGGAGGGCACGAGCAGTTCTTC
TRBJ2-1 | NA | NA | TRBV7-6 | CASSYYAGNEQFF | TGTGCCAGCAGTTACTATGCCGGCAATGAGCAGTTCTTC
TRBJ2-4 | NA | NA | TRBV15 | CATRAGAGPLAKNIQYF | TGTGCCACCCGGGCGGGGGCGGGGCCCCTAGCCAAAAACATTCAGTACTTC
TRBJ1-1 | NA | NA | TRBV29-1 | CSVVVGLAFF | TGCAGCGTTGTGGTCGGTCTGGCTTTCTTT
TRBJ1-4 | TRBD1 | NA | TRBV4-1 | CASSQGQGVGRKGRVFF | TGCGCCAGCAGCCAGGGACAGGGGGTGGGGAGAAAAGGAAGGGTGTTTTTT
TRBJ2-7 | NA | few | TRBV21-1 | CASSKVVQGAAYTYEQYF | TGTGCCAGCAGCAAAGTTGTACAGGGGGCGGCTTATACCTACGAGCAGTACTTC
TRBJ1-2 | TRBD1 | NA | TRBV27 | CARDRVYGYTF | TGTGCCAGAGACAGGGTCTATGGCTACACCTTC
TRBJ1-2 | TRBD1 | NA | TRBV4-2 | CASSQESGTGRSRGYGYTF | TGTGCCAGCAGCCAAGAGTCAGGGACAGGGCGGTCTAGGGGCTATGGCTACACCTTC
TRBJ2-5 | NA | NA | TRBV29-1 | CSVLVASGQYF | TGCAGCGTGCTAGTCGCTTCGGGGCAGTACTTC
TRBJ1-2 | NA | few | TRBV7-2 | CASSRPGNYGYTF | TGTGCCAGCAGCCGTCCGGGGAACTATGGCTACACCTTC
TRBJ1-5 | TRBD1 | few | TRBV29-1 | CSVSNRGRDQPQHF | TGCAGCGTAAGTAACAGGGGCCGGGATCAGCCCCAGCATTTT
TRBJ1-1 | NA | NA | TRBV5-6 | CASSKTETEAFF | TGTGCCAGCAGTAAAACCGAGACTGAAGCTTTCTTT
TRBJ2-3 | NA | few | TRBV27 | CASSIKDLRGDTQYF | TGTGCCAGCAGTATAAAGGACTTGAGAGGGGATACGCAGTATTTT
TRBJ2-7 | NA | NA | TRBV6-1 | CASRQVSYEQYF | TGTGCCAGCAGGCAGGTCTCCTACGAGCAGTACTTC
TRBJ2-5 | TRBD1 | NA | TRBV7-8 | CASSLVPRQGAGETQYF | TGTGCCAGCAGCTTGGTCCCCCGACAGGGGGCAGGAGAGACCCAGTACTTC
TRBJ2-1 | TRBD1 | few | TRBV4-2 | CASSLTAGTAYNEQFF | TGTGCCAGCAGCCTCACAGCCGGGACAGCGTACAATGAGCAGTTCTTC
TRBJ1-2 | NA | NA | TRBV7-9 | CSSSQLQQGGNGYTF | TGTTCCAGCAGCCAACTCCAGCAGGGAGGGAATGGCTACACCTTC
TRBJ2-1 | NA | few | TRBV2 | CASSEEGVAWREQFF | TGTGCCAGCAGTGAAGAGGGGGTGGCCTGGCGCGAGCAGTTCTTC
TRBJ2-3 | NA | NA | TRBV27 | CASRYSLTQYF | TGTGCCAGCAGGTACAGCTTAACGCAGTATTTT
TRBJ2-2 | TRBD1 | NA | TRBV27 | CASSLRRTRDRAAGELFF | TGTGCCAGCAGTTTACGGCGGACAAGGGACAGGGCTGCCGGGGAGCTGTTTTTT
TRBJ2-1 | NA | NA | TRBV6-5 | CASSYEGAASQNEQFF | TGTGCCAGCAGTTACGAGGGCGCAGCCAGTCAAAATGAGCAGTTCTTC
TRBJ2-5 | TRBD2 | few | TRBV30 | CAWSLAGQETQYF | TGTGCCTGGTCCCTAGCGGGACAAGAGACCCAGTACTTC
TRBJ2-5 | TRBD2 | NA | TRBV5-6 | CASSYSRGGETQYF | TGTGCCAGCAGCTACTCGCGGGGGGGAGAGACCCAGTACTTC
TRBJ2-7 | NA | few | TRBV6-5 | CASGVGGHSYEQYF | TGTGCCAGCGGTGTGGGGGGGCACTCCTACGAGCAGTACTTC
TRBJ1-1 | NA | few | TRBV11-3 | CASSLGSSNTEAFF | TGTGCCAGCAGCTTAGGTAGCAGCAACACTGAAGCTTTCTTT
TRBJ2-3 | TRBD1 | NA | TRBV5-6 | CASRKDRVPNTQYF | TGTGCCAGCAGAAAGGACAGGGTCCCAAATACGCAGTATTTT
TRBJ2-3 | NA | few | TRBV5-1 | CASSLSGGGYTDTQYF | TGCGCCAGCAGCTTGTCCGGCGGGGGCTACACAGATACGCAGTATTTT
TRBJ2-5 | TRBD1 | NA | TRBV2 | CASSLDRGSETQYF | TGTGCCAGCAGCTTGGACAGGGGATCGGAGACCCAGTACTTC
TRBJ2-7 | NA | NA | TRBV5-1 | CASSGSLGGIVYF | TGCGCCAGCAGCGGGAGCTTGGGCGGGATTGTGTACTTC
TRBJ2-3 | TRBD2 | NA | TRBV7-2 | CASSALAGYTDTQYF | TGTGCCAGCAGCGCCCTAGCGGGATACACAGATACGCAGTATTTT
TRBJ1-4 | TRBD1 | NA | TRBV5-1 | CASSEGQGTLFF | TGCGCCAGCAGCGAAGGACAGGGTACGCTGTTTTTT
TRBJ2-7 | NA | NA | TRBV4-2 | CASSQEFSGLTYEQYF | TGTGCCAGCAGCCAAGAATTTAGTGGACTCACCTACGAGCAGTACTTC
TRBJ1-6 | TRBD1 | few | TRBV30 | CAGPGTGGSSPLHF | TGTGCCGGACCCGGGACAGGGGGGTCTTCACCCCTCCACTTT
TRBJ2-5 | NA | NA | TRBV5-6 | CASSLSGILETQYF | TGTGCCAGCAGCTTATCAGGAATTTTAGAGACCCAGTACTTC
TRBJ2-7 | NA | NA | TRBV28 | CASSWVYGAGSSYEQYF | TGTGCCAGCAGTTGGGTATATGGGGCAGGTAGCTCCTACGAGCAGTACTTC
TRBJ1-4 | NA | NA | TRBV6-5 | CARNIGVEKLFF | TGTGCCAGAAATATAGGGGTTGAAAAACTGTTTTTT
TRBJ2-7 | TRBD2 | NA | TRBV27 | CASSFRTSGSSYEQYF | TGTGCCAGCAGTTTCCGGACTAGCGGGAGCTCCTACGAGCAGTACTTC
TRBJ2-2 | TRBD2 | NA | TRBV7-8 | CASSRLALGGELFF | TGTGCCAGCAGCCGACTAGCGTTAGGCGGGGAGCTGTTTTTT
TRBJ2-5 | TRBD1 | NA | TRBV14 | CASSPGTEETQYF | TGTGCCAGCAGCCCTGGGACAGAAGAGACCCAGTACTTC
TRBJ1-1 | NA | NA | TRBV30 | CASNGQLNTEAFF | TGTGCCTCCAACGGACAGCTGAACACTGAAGCTTTCTTT
TRBJ2-7 | TRBD2 | few | TRBV7-9 | CASRESGGGYEQYF | TGTGCCAGCAGGGAAAGCGGGGGTGGGTACGAGCAGTACTTC
TRBJ2-7 | NA | few | TRBV9 | CASSVSPGQNYEQYF | TGTGCCAGCAGCGTATCGCCGGGACAAAACTACGAGCAGTACTTC
TRBJ2-7 | NA | NA | TRBV7-9 | CASSRVQGYEQYF | TGTGCCAGCAGCCGAGTCCAGGGGTACGAGCAGTACTTC
TRBJ1-1 | NA | once | TRBV5-6 | CASSWGVRVAEAFF | TGTGCCAGCAGCTGGGGGGTCAGGGTCGCTGAAGCTTTCTTT
TRBJ2-7 | TRBD2 | few | TRBV4-1 | CASSQDSTSGGPYEQYF | TGCGCCAGCAGCCAAGATAGTACTAGCGGGGGGCCCTACGAGCAGTACTTC
TRBJ2-7 | NA | NA | TRBV5-8 | CASGDRSKLLLEQYF | TGTGCCAGCGGAGATAGGAGTAAACTCCTCCTCGAGCAGTACTTC
TRBJ2-1 | NA | NA | TRBV6-6 | CASSYSLGDYNEQFF | TGTGCCAGCAGTTACTCGTTAGGGGACTACAATGAGCAGTTCTTC
TRBJ1-6 | NA | NA | TRBV9 | CASSPTPQVYNSPLHF | TGTGCCAGCAGCCCAACCCCGCAGGTCTATAATTCACCCCTCCACTTT
TRBJ2-1 | TRBD2 | once | TRBV7-8 | CASSQTPGLAEGEQFF | TGTGCCAGCAGCCAGACCCCGGGACTAGCGGAGGGTGAGCAGTTCTTC
TRBJ2-7 | TRBD2 | NA | TRBV5-1 | CASSSGLAGGLRESYEQYF | TGCGCCAGCAGCTCCGGACTAGCGGGAGGGCTACGAGAAAGCTACGAGCAGTACTTC